These 13 T cell receptor beta chains originate from one sample sequenced in a study of blood T cell repertoires in COVID-19. TCRdb's table, derived via immunoSEQ multiplex PCR, lists solely in-frame clones and lacks some. This sample has 200,000 or so clones, with around four fifths found just once. Sequenced material: peripheral blood. The receptors come from a woman aged 25 to 45 with acute or convalescent COVID-19.

This chain uses TRBV6-8 with TRBJ1-6; 7 bases fit TRBD1. CDR3 length: 14 amino acids. The germline V gene encodes CDR1 MNHGY and CDR2 SAAAGT. With 5 bases clipped from V and 8 bases from J, the junction kept 6 bases outside the gene matches. This CDR3 is CASSPDRVDSPLHF. CDR3 sequence (DNA): TGTGCCAGCAGTCCCGACAGGGTGGATTCACCCCTCCACTTT.

This rearrangement joins TRBV27 to TRBJ2-7, with D tentatively TRBD1 (5 bases). Trimming cost V 0 bases and J 6 bases, with 9 bases left between them. Germline-derived CDR1 and CDR2 are MNHEY and SMNVEV (reference sequence). The CDR3 totals 13 residues. CDR3 protein: CASSLSTVGEQYF. The DNA for the CDR3 is TGTGCCAGCAGTTTATCGACAGTGGGCGAGCAGTACTTC.

The chain joins TRBV9 to TRBJ2-7, with TRBD1 matching over 8 bases. This CDR3 has 15 amino acids. Germline trimming cut 3 bases from V and 4 bases from J; bases unmatched to any gene: 9. The germline V gene has CDR1 SGDLS and CDR2 YYNGEE. CDR3: CASSATTGAGYEQYF. The CDR3 bases are TGTGCCAGCAGCGCGACGACAGGGGCAGGGTACGAGCAGTACTTC.

The DNA of the CDR3 is TGTGCCAGCAGTTCGACAGGGGCGAATGAGCAGTTCTTC. Translated: CASSSTGANEQFF. This chain connects TRBV28 to TRBJ2-1, with 8 bases matching TRBD1. The CDR3 totals 13 residues. The germline CDR1 and CDR2 sequences are MDHEN and SYDVKM. The trim removed 4 bases at V and 7 bases at J, leaving 3 bases unmatched.

The J gene is TRBJ1-5, the V gene TRBV6-5, with 10 bases aligning to TRBD1. CDR3 length: 15 residues. Germline trimming cut 8 bases from V and 7 bases from J; bases unmatched to any gene: 11. Germline CDR1 MNHEY, CDR2 SVGAGI. The CDR3 nucleotides are TGTGCCAGCGGGGGTGACAGGGGGCCAAGACAGCCCCAGCATTTT. It codes for CASGGDRGPRQPQHF.

This chain connects TRBV5-4 to TRBJ2-7; 14 nucleotides agree with TRBD2. Germline V gene data show CDR1 as SGHNT and CDR2 as YYREEE (reference sequence). V trimming: 6 bases; J trimming: 3 bases; junction bases outside the gene matches: 5. This CDR3 contains 15 residues. The CDR3 sequence is CASTPGTSGSYEQYF. DNA for the CDR3: TGTGCCAGCACCCCCGGGACTAGCGGGAGCTACGAGCAGTACTTC.

V gene TRBV14 combines with J gene TRBJ1-1, with TRBD1 identical over 8 bases. The V gene end was trimmed by 1 base and the J gene end by 5 bases; junction bases not matched to a gene: 9. The CDR3 length is 16 residues. Germline lookup yields CDR1 SGHDN and CDR2 FVKESK. CDR3 DNA: TGTGCCAGCAGCCAAGGTCACAGGGGGGTAAGGACTGAAGCTTTCTTT. Translation: CASSQGHRGVRTEAFF. Filled out from reference TRBV14 and TRBJ1-1, the complete variable domain reads EAGVTQFPSHSVIEKGQTVTLRCDPISGHDNLYWYRRVMGKEIKFLLHFVKESKQDESGMPNNRFLAERTGGTYSTLKVQPAELEDSGVYFCASSQGHRGVRTEAFFGQGTRLTVV.

The rearrangement links TRBV10-3 to TRBJ2-1; D is perhaps TRBD2 (6 bases). The CDR3 is 11 residues long. Germline V lookup: CDR1 ENHRY, CDR2 SYGVKD. Trimming shortened V by 10 bases and J by 9 bases, and 13 bases separated the two germline ends. CDR3 amino acids: CATSTRSEQFF. The CDR3 DNA reads TGTGCCACCTCGACTAGGAGTGAGCAGTTCTTC.

The V call is TRBV9, the J call TRBJ1-1; 7 positions agree with TRBD1. Germline CDR1 SGDLS, CDR2 YYNGEE. V gave up 2 bases and J gave up 4 bases; unmatched junction bases: 8. The CDR3 sequence is 15 residues long. This chain's CDR3 is CASSVGDRAGTEAFF. CDR3 in DNA: TGTGCCAGCAGCGTCGGTGACAGGGCTGGCACTGAAGCTTTCTTT. The full variable domain, with the rest looked up from reference TRBV9 and TRBJ1-1, is DSGVTQTPKHLITATGQRVTLRCSPRSGDLSVYWYQQSLDQGLQFLIQYYNGEERAKGNILERFSAQQFPDLHSELNLSSLELGDSALYFCASSVGDRAGTEAFFGQGTRLTVV.

The chain couples TRBV2 to TRBJ2-1; D possibly corresponds to TRBD2 (6 bases). The CDR3 sequence is 16 residues long. V shed 5 bases and J shed 3 bases, with 17 bases lying between them. Germline CDR1 reads SNHLY; CDR2 reads FYNNEI. CDR3 in DNA: TGTGCCAGCAGTAATCCGACTAGTTCATTCTACAATGAGCAGTTCTTC. This sequence encodes CASSNPTSSFYNEQFF.

The genes are TRBV29-1 and TRBJ2-2, with D perhaps TRBD1 (5 bases). The ends were cut back, 7 bases at V and 6 bases at J, with 12 bases in the middle. Per germline, CDR1 SQVTM and CDR2 ANQGSEA. The CDR3 extends over 12 amino acids. Here the CDR3 reads CSARKGPGELFF. The CDR3, as DNA: TGCAGCGCACGAAAGGGGCCCGGGGAGCTGTTTTTT.

J is TRBJ2-7 and V is TRBV10-3, with D possibly matching TRBD2 (6 bases). Germline V gene data show CDR1 as ENHRY and CDR2 as SYGVKD. The CDR3 is 15 amino acids. The V gene lost 1 base and the J gene lost 0 bases, with 10 bases spanning the gap. In DNA form, the CDR3 reads TGTGCCATCAGTGAGTGGGAGCGGGCCTCCTACGAGCAGTACTTC. Its protein is CAISEWERASYEQYF.

The chain couples TRBV9 to TRBJ1-4; no clear D gene. The V end lost 2 bases, the J end lost 6 bases, and 11 bases lay between the germline ends. This CDR3 is 14 amino acids long. Per the germline V gene, CDR1 is SGDLS and CDR2 is YYNGEE. The CDR3 loop reads CASSVEVTDEKLFF. The CDR3 nucleotides read TGTGCCAGCAGCGTCGAGGTCACGGATGAAAAACTGTTTTTT.